A single sample gave rise to the 30 T cell receptor beta chains below, sequenced in a study of blood T cell repertoires in COVID-19. This table comes from immunoSEQ multiplex PCR, and its TCRdb copy is limited to in-frame clones, with some not included. The sample gives approximately 12,000 clones, roughly nine tenths of which show up once; roughly 13% is in the top ten. Sequenced input: peripheral blood. The receptors shown here come from a man aged 70 or older with active COVID-19.

The chain uses TRBV12-3 or TRBV12-4 and TRBJ1-2; no reliable D call. There are 12 residues in the CDR3. CDR3 amino acids: CATAGRNYGYTF. DNA for the CDR3: TGTGCTACGGCGGGCAGGAACTATGGCTACACCTTC.

The rearrangement joins TRBV5-1 to TRBJ2-6; no firm D call. The CDR3 contains 15 residues. CDR1 is SGHRS and CDR2 is YFSETQ in the germline V gene. V lost 1 base and J 2 bases, leaving 7 bases between the germline ends. CDR3 sequence reads: CASSLLTAGANVLTF. The CDR3 nucleotides are TGCGCCAGCAGCTTGCTCACAGCTGGGGCCAACGTCCTGACTTTC.

The J gene is TRBJ2-2, the V gene TRBV7-2; no firm D call. Germline CDR1 is SGHTA and CDR2 is FQGNSA. The CDR3 has 14 residues. V was pared by 5 bases and J by 9 bases, with 16 bases between. The CDR3 reads CASSLPPGPRELFF. CDR3 DNA: TGTGCCAGCAGCCTCCCACCCGGTCCCCGGGAGCTGTTTTTT.

Only one count was recorded for this clone. V is TRBV6-4 and J is TRBJ2-3, with D tentatively TRBD2 (7 bases). The germline V gene has CDR1 MRHNA and CDR2 SNTAGT. Trimming took off 0 bases at V and 4 bases at J, with 14 bases between the two ends. This CDR3 contains 16 residues. CDR3 coding DNA: TGTGCCAGCAGTGACTCGAGTAGGGGGGGGGCAGATACGCAGTATTTT. It is translated as CASSDSSRGGADTQYF.

The chain combines TRBV12-5 with TRBJ1-2; possible D gene TRBD1, 6 bases. V was pared by 4 bases and J by 3 bases, with 12 bases between. From germline, CDR1 is LGHNT and CDR2 FRNRAP. The CDR3 has 14 residues. CDR3 sequence: CASGYRARDYGYTF. In DNA form, the CDR3 reads TGTGCTAGTGGTTACAGGGCGCGGGACTATGGCTACACCTTC.

The rearrangement links TRBV7-9 to TRBJ1-2, with 9 bases identical to TRBD1. J was trimmed by 4 bases and V by 4 bases; bases with no gene match: 7. The CDR3 has 15 residues. Per the germline V gene, CDR1 is SEHNR and CDR2 is FQNEAQ (reference sequence). CDR3 loop: CASSSTGGVIYGYTF. In nucleotides, the CDR3 is TGTGCCAGCAGCTCGACAGGGGGGGTAATCTATGGCTACACCTTC.

The chain is built from TRBV9 and TRBJ1-1; 8 bases agree with TRBD1. J was trimmed by 4 bases and V by 0 bases; bases with no gene match: 2. The CDR3 has 14 residues. The germline V gene has CDR1 SGDLS and CDR2 YYNGEE. CDR3 DNA: TGTGCCAGCAGCGTAGGGCAGGGGGCCACTGAAGCTTTCTTT. It is translated as CASSVGQGATEAFF.

The rearrangement joins TRBV5-6 to TRBJ1-1; 7 positions agree with TRBD1. This CDR3 has 15 residues. Germline lookup yields CDR1 SGHDT and CDR2 YYEEEE. V gave up 4 bases and J gave up 4 bases; unmatched junction bases: 10. CDR3 residues: CASSLHPQGGTEAFF. CDR3 nucleotides: TGTGCCAGCAGCCTGCACCCGCAGGGGGGCACTGAAGCTTTCTTT.

The genes are TRBV27 and TRBJ2-1; tentatively, D is TRBD2 (5 bases). Between the trimmed V and J ends, which lost 3 bases and 5 bases, there was a span of 14 bases. CDR3 length equals 15 residues. The germline V gene has CDR1 MNHEY and CDR2 SMNVEV (reference sequence). Here the CDR3 reads CASSFRGPFDNEQFF. CDR3 nucleotide sequence: TGTGCCAGCAGTTTTCGAGGGCCCTTTGACAATGAGCAGTTCTTC.

The V and J genes are TRBV18 and TRBJ1-6; D is perhaps TRBD1 (6 bases). The V gene's germline CDR1 is KGHSH and CDR2 LQKENI. Trimming cost V 2 bases and J 7 bases, with 18 bases left between them. The CDR3 extends over 17 amino acids. The CDR3: CASSPSSVGADNSPLHF. The CDR3 DNA is TGTGCCAGCTCACCATCAAGCGTGGGGGCGGACAATTCACCCCTCCACTTT.

This chain connects TRBV6-5 to TRBJ1-3; D is unresolved. Per germline, CDR1 MNHEY and CDR2 SVGAGI. The CDR3 runs 13 residues. The V and J ends lost 3 bases and 4 bases respectively, with 7 bases between them. In DNA, the CDR3 is TGTGCCAGCAGTTATTCGAGGGGAAACACCATATATTTT. It translates to CASSYSRGNTIYF.

Details on this clone: An end of the junction does not agree with germline; a read error may underlie this. V usage is TRBV7-7 and J usage is TRBJ2-5; 9 bases align to TRBD2. Germline V gene sequence: CDR1 SSHAT, CDR2 FNYEAQ (reference sequence). The CDR3 is 15 amino acids. The CDR3 loop reads CASSPGTSWVETQYF. The CDR3 nucleotides read TGTGCTAGCAGCCCCGGGACTAGCTGGGTGGAGACCCAGTACTTC. Variable domain in full (rest from reference TRBV7-7 and TRBJ2-5): GAGVSQSPRYKVTKRGQDVTLRCDPISSHATLYWYQQALGQGPEFLTYFNYEAQPDKSGLPSDRFSAERPEGSISTLTIQRTEQRDSAMYRCASSPGTSWVETQYFGPGTRLLVL.

Written as DNA, the CDR3 is TGCGCCAGCAGCCAAGGTCAGCGGACTAGCGGGGTCTACGAGCAGTACTTC. Translated, it gives CASSQGQRTSGVYEQYF. The chain links TRBV4-1 to TRBJ2-7; 12 bases line up with TRBD2. Per the germline V gene, CDR1 is MGHRA and CDR2 is YSYEKL. The CDR3 runs to 17 residues. The junction had 7 bases not matched to a gene; V was cut back by 1 base and J by 3 bases.

The chain is built from TRBV9 and TRBJ1-1; 10 bases align to TRBD1. The CDR3 extends over 16 amino acids. The germline V gene encodes CDR1 SGDLS and CDR2 YYNGEE. J was trimmed by 0 bases and V by 4 bases; bases with no gene match: 6. CDR3 amino acids: CASSRTGGFMNTEAFF. The DNA of the CDR3 is TGTGCCAGCAGCCGGACAGGGGGGTTTATGAACACTGAAGCTTTCTTT.

This chain connects TRBV7-9 to TRBJ1-1, with D perhaps TRBD1 (6 bases). V lost 5 bases and J 10 bases, leaving 20 bases between the germline ends. The germline V gene has CDR1 SEHNR and CDR2 FQNEAQ (reference sequence). The length of the CDR3 is 14 residues. The CDR3 DNA is TGTGCCAGCAGCGAAAGGGACACCCGAGAGAGAGCTTTCTTT. Amino acids: CASSERDTRERAFF.

The V call is TRBV6-2 or TRBV6-3, the J call TRBJ1-5; D perhaps matches TRBD1 (6 bases). V was shortened by 3 bases and J by 3 bases, with 9 bases between the two germline ends. The CDR3 loop spans 14 amino acids. The V gene's germline CDR1 is MNHEY and CDR2 SVGEGT. The CDR3 DNA sequence: TGTGCCAGCAGTTATTCAGGGGACAATCAGCCCCAGCATTTT. This gives the protein CASSYSGDNQPQHF.

This clone is a singleton in its sample. The chain joins TRBV3-1 (or the pseudogene TRBV3-2) to TRBJ1-1; D gene uncertain. This CDR3 spans 13 amino acids. V shed 0 bases and J shed 8 bases, with 10 bases lying between them. CDR1 LGHDT and CDR2 YNNKEL come from the germline V gene (reference sequence). The CDR3 loop is CASSQDSQAEAFF. CDR3 bases: TGTGCCAGCAGCCAAGATTCGCAGGCCGAAGCTTTCTTT.

The chain combines TRBV18 with TRBJ2-7; D is undetermined. With 3 bases removed from V and 3 bases from J, the gap between germline ends came to 12 bases. Germline V lookup: CDR1 KGHSH, CDR2 LQKENI. The CDR3 runs to 14 residues. The CDR3 region is CASSPQINDYEQYF. The CDR3 nucleotides read TGTGCCAGCTCACCCCAGATTAATGACTACGAGCAGTACTTC.

The genes are TRBV5-4 and TRBJ1-2; D perhaps matches TRBD1 (5 bases). CDR1 SGHNT and CDR2 YYREEE come from the germline V gene (reference sequence). V lost 0 bases to trimming and J lost 2 bases, with 11 bases between them. This CDR3 contains 15 residues. This CDR3 reads CASSLVQGGNYGYTF. CDR3 bases: TGTGCCAGCAGCTTGGTTCAGGGAGGGAACTATGGCTACACCTTC. Using reference TRBV5-4 and TRBJ1-2 for the parts outside the CDR3, the full variable domain is ETGVTQSPTHLIKTRGQQVTLRCSSQSGHNTVSWYQQALGQGPQFIFQYYREEENGRGNFPPRFSGLQFPNYSSELNVNALELDDSALYLCASSLVQGGNYGYTFGSGTRLTVV.

The table lists this clone with a count of one. This sequence joins TRBV30 and TRBJ2-7, with 13 bases identical to TRBD2. The CDR3 is 16 residues long. V shed 1 base and J 2 bases; nucleotides not matched to a gene: 5. Germline V gene data show CDR1 as GTSNPN and CDR2 as SVGIG (reference sequence). CDR3: CAWSGLAGGLTYEQYF. The DNA of the CDR3 is TGTGCCTGGAGTGGACTAGCGGGAGGTCTAACCTACGAGCAGTACTTC.

The V and J genes are TRBV2 and TRBJ1-3; D may be TRBD1 (6 bases). The CDR3 sequence is 14 residues long. Between the trimmed V and J ends, which lost 7 bases and 4 bases, there was a span of 14 bases. The V gene's germline CDR1 is SNHLY and CDR2 FYNNEI. The CDR3 sequence is CASKQQGPGNTIYF. CDR3 sequence (DNA): TGTGCCAGCAAACAACAGGGCCCCGGAAACACCATATATTTT.

The genes are TRBV19 and TRBJ2-1; TRBD2 aligns across 9 bases. The J segment lost 7 bases and the V segment lost 7 bases, leaving 8 bases of the junction unmatched. CDR3 length: 14 amino acids. Germline V gene lookup returns CDR1 LNHDA and CDR2 SQIVND (reference sequence). CDR3 DNA sequence: TGTGCCAGTATGTTAGCGGGAGAATCGAATGAGCAGTTCTTC. Residues: CASMLAGESNEQFF.

The rearrangement joins TRBV18 to TRBJ2-3; D perhaps matches TRBD2 (5 bases). V gave up 3 bases and J gave up 3 bases, with 7 bases separating them. CDR1 KGHSH and CDR2 LQKENI come from the germline V gene. The CDR3 covers 13 residues. The DNA of the CDR3 is TGTGCCAGCTCACCCACGGGAACAGATACGCAGTATTTT. It yields the protein CASSPTGTDTQYF. The full variable domain, rest sourced from reference TRBV18 and TRBJ2-3, is NAGVMQNPRHLVRRRGQEARLRCSPMKGHSHVYWYRQLPEEGLKFMVYLQKENIIDESGMPKERFSAEFPKEGPSILRIQQVVRGDSAAYFCASSPTGTDTQYFGPGTRLTVL.

The CDR3 is CASITSRYRTYNEQFF. CDR3 DNA sequence: TGTGCCAGCATAACGAGTCGTTACAGGACCTACAATGAGCAGTTCTTC. The chain is built from TRBV2 and TRBJ2-1; possible D gene TRBD1, 5 bases. V was trimmed by 7 bases and J by 2 bases, leaving 18 bases between them. Germline CDR1 and CDR2: SNHLY and FYNNEI. This CDR3 is built from 16 residues.

This chain uses TRBV6-1 with TRBJ2-1; 8 bases fit TRBD1. Germline-derived CDR1 and CDR2 are MNHNS and SASEGT. The V segment lost 2 bases and the J segment 5 bases; nucleotides outside the gene matches: 5. CDR3 size: 15 residues. The CDR3 region is CASSEYRGENNEQFF. CDR3 nucleotide sequence: TGTGCCAGCAGTGAATACAGGGGGGAAAACAATGAGCAGTTCTTC.

The gene calls are TRBV25-1 and TRBJ1-2; TRBD1 agrees at 7 bases. The CDR3 is made up of 12 amino acids. Per the germline V gene, CDR1 is MGHDK and CDR2 is SYGVNS. V dropped 8 bases and J dropped 4; count of bases not matched to a gene: 4. CDR3 DNA: TGTGCCAGCGGGGCAGGGGGCTATGGCTACACCTTC. This codes for CASGAGGYGYTF.

The chain combines TRBV20-1 with TRBJ2-7; D is undetermined. Germline-derived CDR1 and CDR2 are DFQATT and SNEGSKA (reference sequence). V was pared by 5 bases and J by 3 bases, with 8 bases between. The CDR3 runs to 11 residues. CDR3 protein: CSAGLNYEQYF. The CDR3 DNA reads as TGCAGTGCTGGCCTGAACTACGAGCAGTACTTC.

The chain recombines TRBV6-2 or TRBV6-3 with TRBJ2-3; 10 bases line up with TRBD2. The CDR3 length is 16 residues. V shed 5 bases and J 3 bases; nucleotides not matched to a gene: 8. Germline V gene sequence: CDR1 MNHEY, CDR2 SVGEGT. The CDR3 DNA reads TGTGCCAGCAGTGGGCTAGCGGGGGTCTGGACAGATACGCAGTATTTT. It specifies CASSGLAGVWTDTQYF.

CDR3 amino acids: CTASGQGAGEQYF. CDR3 coding DNA: TGCACCGCCAGTGGGCAGGGGGCTGGAGAGCAGTACTTC. The chain employs TRBV29-1 and TRBJ2-7; 8 nucleotides line up with TRBD1. The CDR3 totals 13 residues. CDR1 is SQVTM, CDR2 ANQGSEA, per germline.

The rearrangement links TRBV24-1 to TRBJ2-2, with no clear D. The length of the CDR3 is 13 residues. V was cut by 5 bases and J by 2 bases, with 5 bases left in between. Germline CDR1 KGHDR, CDR2 SFDVKD. CDR3 amino acids: CATSGRNTGELFF. CDR3 nucleotide sequence: TGTGCCACCAGTGGCAGAAACACCGGGGAGCTGTTTTTT.